This T cell receptor beta chain came from a study of Graves' ophthalmopathy and Graves' hyperthyroidism. Germline V lookup: CDR1 SQVTM, CDR2 ANQGSEA. CDR3 length: 13 residues. Between the trimmed V and J ends, which lost 4 bases and 0 bases, there was a span of 7 bases. TCR beta CDR3 regions were amplified from RNA transcripts. The workflow started with a first-round RT-PCR run with HTBI primers and then moved on to a second-round multiplex PCR. TCRdb reprocessed the multiplex PCR reads via MiXCR and lists one record per CDR3 protein. The data hold roughly 400,000 distinct CDR3 sequences, with 15% observed a single time. This clonotype was seen at least ten times.

The sequence was obtained from a woman younger than 30 with stable Graves' hyperthyroidism. Source material: peripheral blood. This chain uses TRBV29-1 with TRBJ1-5; the D is unclear. The DNA of the CDR3 is TGCAGCGTTGCCGAAAATAGCAATCAGCCCCAGCATTTT. As protein: CSVAENSNQPQHF.